This TCR beta chain was captured in a study of T cell repertoires in cytomegalovirus infection (dated by TCRdb to between 2018 and 2021). Study-wide context: Peptide stimulations targeted recently identified HLA-C-restricted CMV epitopes, whose presentation resists viral immunomodulation, together with well-studied HLA-B-restricted epitopes. Donor HLA type was relevant to the analysis, because carriage of CMV infection together with the matching HLA type was indicated by public TCR beta signatures. The paper's findings and limits, for the study overall: The ex vivo response was dominated by HLA-C-restricted CMV-specific TCR beta clonotypes, which also provided the single most frequent clonotype in two of eight donors. Cumulative frequency of public TCR beta family members discriminated carriers of CMV infection plus the relevant HLA type in this cohort and an independent 352-donor cohort.

A remark on this clonotype: Its antigen target is currently unknown. No base quality values were provided; no much bigger clone lies one nucleotide off.

This sample was sequenced with an Illumina HiSeq 1500. In-frame beta chains were kept once TCRdb had trimmed the public reads at Q25 with fastp and called clones with MiXCR. Each record represents a unique CDR3 protein, reported with the most common genes and DNA among its rows. The sample table shows roughly 49,000 distinct CDR3 sequences, and about a fifth are seen once. Clones ranked in the top ten supply roughly 90% of the sample. V is pruned by 1 base and J by 3 bases, leaving 8 bases of the junction without a gene match. The CDR3 runs 16 residues from the cysteine to the phenylalanine. The DNA shown is the 48-base CDR3, in frame from base 1. The CDR1 and CDR2 encoded by the germline V gene are SGHDN and FVKESK. Reading the label with the study, this specimen's treatment or condition is: in vitro stimulation with specific CMV peptide epitopes to enrich CMV-specific T cells.

This TCR came from a human donor in good health (CMV status not recorded). Some clones in this sample may be carry-over from other donors' samples. This chain joins TRBV14 to TRBJ1-2; the central 7 bases match TRBD1. This specimen consisted of CD8+ T cells from cultured PBMCs, obtained from culture after CMV antigen stimulation. The CDR3 loop reads CASSQAPTGIDYGYTF. The nucleotides read TGTGCCAGCAGCCAAGCACCGACAGGGATAGACTATGGCTACACCTTC.